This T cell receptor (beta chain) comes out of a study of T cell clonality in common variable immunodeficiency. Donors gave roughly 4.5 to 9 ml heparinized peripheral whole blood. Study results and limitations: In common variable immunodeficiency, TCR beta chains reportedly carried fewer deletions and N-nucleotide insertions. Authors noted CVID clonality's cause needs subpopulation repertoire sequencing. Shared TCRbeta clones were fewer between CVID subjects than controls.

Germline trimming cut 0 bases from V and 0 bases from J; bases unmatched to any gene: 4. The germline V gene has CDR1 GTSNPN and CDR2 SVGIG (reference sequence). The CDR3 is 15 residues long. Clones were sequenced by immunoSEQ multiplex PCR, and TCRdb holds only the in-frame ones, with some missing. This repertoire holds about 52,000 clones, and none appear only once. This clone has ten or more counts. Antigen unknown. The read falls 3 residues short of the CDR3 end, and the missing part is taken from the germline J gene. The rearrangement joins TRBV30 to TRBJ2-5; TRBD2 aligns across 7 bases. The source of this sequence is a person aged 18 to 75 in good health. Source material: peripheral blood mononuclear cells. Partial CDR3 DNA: TGTGCCTGGAGTGTTCTAGCGGCAAACCAAGAGACC. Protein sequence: CAWSVLAANQET. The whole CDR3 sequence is CAWSVLAANQETQYF.